These 22 T cell receptor beta chains were all obtained from the same sample, sequenced in a study of blood T cell repertoires in COVID-19. TCRdb keeps only in-frame clones here, not all; method: immunoSEQ multiplex PCR. This repertoire shows roughly 180,000 clones, 85% to 90% found once; its top ten account for roughly 2.9%. Input material: peripheral blood. Every receptor here comes from a woman aged 25 to 39 with active or convalescent COVID-19.

V and J are TRBV5-1 and TRBJ1-1; tentative D call: TRBD1 (6 bases). Germline V gives CDR1 SGHRS, CDR2 YFSETQ. The CDR3 is 14 amino acids. V shed 3 bases and J shed 2 bases, with 11 bases lying between them. This chain's CDR3 is CASSYHRENTEAFF. CDR3 bases: TGCGCCAGCAGCTATCACAGGGAAAACACTGAAGCTTTCTTT.

The V and J genes are TRBV20-1 and TRBJ1-1; 7 bases are shared with TRBD1. The CDR3 spans 11 residues. The germline gives CDR1 DFQATT, CDR2 SNEGSKA (reference sequence). Unmatched junction bases numbered 6, after V lost 7 bases and J lost 7 bases. For the CDR3, the DNA is TGCAGTGGACAGGGTTCAAGTGAAGCTTTCTTT. Amino acid sequence: CSGQGSSEAFF.

CDR3 loop: CASSEGGRYEQYF. The CDR3 bases are TGTGCCAGCAGTGAGGGAGGGAGGTACGAGCAGTACTTC. The rearrangement joins TRBV6-1 to TRBJ2-7, with 7 bases aligning to TRBD2. Trimming at V came to 3 bases and at J to 4 bases, leaving 3 bases not matched to a gene. Germline CDR1 MNHNS, CDR2 SASEGT. This CDR3 comprises 13 residues.

Only a few counts were recorded for this clone. The chain couples TRBV28 to TRBJ2-3; D is perhaps TRBD1 (5 bases). CDR1 and CDR2 (germline): MDHEN, SYDVKM. V was pared by 3 bases and J by 3 bases, with 19 bases between. The length of the CDR3 is 17 residues. In DNA form, the CDR3 reads TGTGCCAGCAGTTTCATGTGGGGCCCAGGGCCTACAGATACGCAGTATTTT. It translates to CASSFMWGPGPTDTQYF.

The chain uses TRBV7-2 and TRBJ1-4; 7 positions agree with TRBD1. Trimming at V came to 6 bases and at J to 13 bases, leaving 14 bases not matched to a gene. The CDR3 has 14 residues. Germline V CDR1 and CDR2: SGHTA, FQGNSA. CDR3 nucleotides: TGTGCCAGCAGTTCCCGACAGGGCGACCCATCACTGTTTTTT. It specifies CASSSRQGDPSLFF.

The CDR3, as DNA: TGTGCCAGCAGTTTTTCGCTAGCGGGAGGTTTCAATGAGCAGTTCTTC. Amino acid sequence: CASSFSLAGGFNEQFF. The V call is TRBV28, the J call TRBJ2-1, with 11 bases aligning to TRBD2. With V trimmed by 3 bases and J by 6 bases, 7 bases remained unmatched. Germline V CDR1 and CDR2: MDHEN, SYDVKM. The CDR3 extends over 16 amino acids.

J is TRBJ1-5 and V is TRBV28; D is undetermined. CDR3 size: 12 residues. With 2 bases removed from V and 8 bases from J, the gap between germline ends came to 7 bases. The germline CDR1 and CDR2 sequences are MDHEN and SYDVKM. The CDR3 is CASSLDLEPQHF. CDR3 bases: TGTGCCAGCAGTTTAGACTTGGAGCCCCAGCATTTT. Together with reference TRBV28 and TRBJ1-5, the CDR3 gives the full variable domain: DVKVTQSSRYLVKRTGEKVFLECVQDMDHENMFWYRQDPGLGLRLIYFSYDVKMKEKGDIPEGYSVSREKKERFSLILESASTNQTSMYLCASSLDLEPQHFGDGTRLSIL.

The chain uses TRBV6-5 and TRBJ1-3, with D perhaps TRBD1 (5 bases). This CDR3 has 14 amino acids. Germline loops: CDR1 MNHEY, CDR2 SVGAGI. Trimming cost V 5 bases and J 4 bases, with 12 bases left between them. CDR3 in DNA: TGTGCCAGCAGTCAGGGTTGGGTGGGAAACACCATATATTTT. This sequence encodes CASSQGWVGNTIYF.

The chain links TRBV13 to TRBJ2-1, with TRBD2 matching over 8 bases. This CDR3 region has 13 residues. CDR1 is PRHDT, CDR2 FYEKMQ, per germline (reference sequence). V was pared by 5 bases and J by 6 bases, with 3 bases of the junction left unmatched. CDR3 sequence reads: CASSVSGGNEQFF. Written as DNA, the CDR3 is TGTGCCAGCAGCGTCAGCGGGGGCAATGAGCAGTTCTTC.

The chain carries TRBV7-9 and TRBJ1-1; 8 nucleotides agree with TRBD1. In germline, CDR1 is SEHNR, CDR2 FQNEAQ (reference sequence). V shed 3 bases and J 10 bases; nucleotides not matched to a gene: 4. The CDR3 consists of 12 residues. The DNA for the CDR3 is TGTGCCAGCAGCTTGGCGGGGACAGGAGCTTTCTTT. Translation gives CASSLAGTGAFF.

The chain uses TRBV5-1 and TRBJ2-1; TRBD2 aligns across 9 bases. V gave up 1 base and J gave up 12 bases; unmatched junction bases: 8. This CDR3 has 14 amino acids. Looked up from germline, CDR1 is SGHRS and CDR2 is YFSETQ. DNA for the CDR3: TGCGCCAGCAGCTTGATTAGCGGGAGTGGCGTGCAGTTCTTC. It codes for CASSLISGSGVQFF.

The chain joins TRBV3-1 (or the pseudogene TRBV3-2) to TRBJ2-7, with D tentatively TRBD1 (6 bases). The CDR3 is 16 amino acids. Germline V gene sequence: CDR1 LGHDT, CDR2 YNNKEL (reference sequence). Trimming removed 4 bases from V and 2 bases from J, with 18 bases in between. The CDR3 region is CASSPAAGVRPYEQYF. In DNA form, the CDR3 reads TGTGCCAGCAGCCCTGCTGCAGGGGTCCGACCCTACGAGCAGTACTTC.

The chain couples TRBV3-1 (or the pseudogene TRBV3-2) to TRBJ2-5; D not resolved. Trimming took off 5 bases at V and 1 base at J, with 8 bases between the two ends. The CDR3 sequence is 13 residues long. CDR1 and CDR2 from the germline V gene are LGHDT and YNNKEL (reference sequence). CDR3 sequence (DNA): TGTGCCAGCAGCTCCAGGCTCCAAGAGACCCAGTACTTC. This translates into CASSSRLQETQYF.

This chain links TRBV29-1 with TRBJ2-7, with TRBD1 identical over 7 bases. The germline gives CDR1 SQVTM, CDR2 ANQGSEA. J lost 2 bases, V lost 2 bases, and 3 bases had no gene match. The CDR3 covers 13 residues. The CDR3 loop reads CSVEKQGPYEQYF. CDR3 DNA sequence: TGCAGCGTTGAAAAACAGGGGCCCTACGAGCAGTACTTC.

CDR3 region: CASSLGGTEHSPLHF. In DNA, the CDR3 is TGTGCCAGCAGCTTAGGCGGGACCGAACATTCACCCCTCCACTTT. The V and J genes are TRBV11-2 and TRBJ1-6; TRBD1 might be the D (5 bases). CDR3 size: 15 residues. V lost 1 base and J 8 bases, leaving 12 bases between the germline ends. CDR1 is SGHAT, CDR2 FQNNGV, per germline.

J is TRBJ2-1 and V is TRBV10-2; D is ambiguous. Trimming took 8 bases from V and 6 from J, leaving 14 bases between them. There are 13 residues in the CDR3. Per germline, CDR1 WSHSY and CDR2 SAAADI. The CDR3 here is CASLIGTGNEQFF. For the CDR3, the DNA is TGCGCCAGCTTGATCGGCACGGGCAATGAGCAGTTCTTC.

This rearrangement joins TRBV3-1 (or the pseudogene TRBV3-2) to TRBJ1-1; possible D gene TRBD1, 5 bases. CDR3 length equals 14 residues. The V and J ends lost 1 base and 3 bases respectively, with 9 bases between them. The germline CDR1 and CDR2 sequences are LGHDT and YNNKEL (reference sequence). The CDR3 protein is CASSQVGRDTEAFF. CDR3 DNA: TGTGCCAGCAGCCAAGTGGGCAGGGACACTGAAGCTTTCTTT.

V usage is TRBV11-3 and J usage is TRBJ2-1, with 7 nucleotides matching TRBD1. The germline V gene has CDR1 SGHNT and CDR2 YENEEA. V was clipped by 1 base and J by 4 bases; unmatched bases: 4. This CDR3 is 15 amino acids long. The CDR3, as DNA: TGTGCCAGCAGCTTAGGGGACAGTCCTTACAATGAGCAGTTCTTC. Encoded protein: CASSLGDSPYNEQFF.

The V and J genes are TRBV9 and TRBJ2-1; 7 bases map to TRBD2. This CDR3 is 15 amino acids long. Germline loops: CDR1 SGDLS, CDR2 YYNGEE. The trim removed 0 bases at V and 1 base at J, leaving 1 base unmatched. CDR3 sequence (DNA): TGTGCCAGCAGCGTAGTTAGCGGGTCCTACAATGAGCAGTTCTTC. It encodes CASSVVSGSYNEQFF.

This rearrangement joins TRBV10-1 to TRBJ1-5, with D possibly TRBD1 on 6 matching bases. CDR1 and CDR2 (germline): WNHNN, SYGVQD (reference sequence). The CDR3 length is 12 residues. V lost 6 bases to trimming and J lost 7 bases, with 10 bases between them. The CDR3 reads CASSNQGQPQHF. CDR3 sequence (DNA): TGCGCCAGCAGCAACCAGGGGCAGCCCCAGCATTTT.

This clone was detected once. The gene calls are TRBV1 and TRBJ1-1. TRBV1 is a pseudogene locus. This CDR3 region has 15 residues. The CDR3 DNA reads TGCACCAGCAGCCAGGGACTTACAAGGAACACTGAAGCTTTCTTT. This translates into CTSSQGLTRNTEAFF.

This chain joins TRBV2 and TRBJ2-5; unclear D gene. Trimming took 2 bases from V and 11 from J, leaving 12 bases between them. Looked up from germline, CDR1 is SNHLY and CDR2 is FYNNEI. CDR3 size: 12 residues. The CDR3 DNA reads as TGTGCCAGCAGTGAAACCGCAGATCATCAGTACTTC. Translation gives CASSETADHQYF.